The 21 T cell receptor beta chains below come from one sample, sequenced in a study of identical twins. Each CDR3 protein is one row after TCRdb ran MiXCR on the 5' RACE reads. The sample shows around 670,000 distinct CDR3 sequences, approximately 6.1% of them seen only once. The sample was naive T cells sorted from blood. The receptors originated from a man aged 18 to 35 in good health.

This clonotype was counted many times. V gene TRBV12-3 or TRBV12-4 combines with J gene TRBJ2-7; 9 bases match TRBD1. V was pared by 5 bases and J by 0 bases, with 5 bases of the junction left unmatched. This CDR3 is 15 amino acids long. CDR3 in DNA: TGTGCCAGCAGTAAGGGACAGGGAAGCTCCTACGAGCAGTACTTC. Translating it yields CASSKGQGSSYEQYF.

The V and J genes are TRBV20-1 and TRBJ2-5; possible D gene TRBD2, 5 bases. Trimming pared 4 bases from V and 2 bases from J, leaving 17 bases between. Germline CDR1 reads DFQATT; CDR2 reads SNEGSKA (reference sequence). This CDR3 spans 15 amino acids. CDR3 DNA sequence: TGCAGTGCTACCGCGGTGGGCGGGTCTCAAGAGACCCAGTACTTC. It encodes CSATAVGGSQETQYF.

This clonotype was observed at least ten times. This chain's CDR3 is CAIGGDTQYF. CDR3 nucleotides: TGTGCCATCGGGGGAGATACGCAGTATTTT. The chain employs TRBV10-3 and TRBJ2-3; D may correspond to TRBD1 or TRBD2 (5 bases each). Germline-derived CDR1 and CDR2 are ENHRY and SYGVKD. This CDR3 region has 10 residues. Between the trimmed V and J ends, which lost 8 bases and 5 bases, there was a span of 5 bases.

At least ten counts were recorded for this clonotype. The rearrangement uses TRBV12-3 or TRBV12-4 and TRBJ2-1, with 7 bases aligning to TRBD2. The CDR3 runs 16 residues. J was trimmed by 0 bases and V by 10 bases; bases with no gene match: 12. CDR3 amino acids: CATVYLAGPSYNEQFF. CDR3 coding DNA: TGTGCCACCGTGTATTTAGCGGGCCCCTCCTACAATGAGCAGTTCTTC.

This clonotype showed up many times. This sequence joins TRBV29-1 and TRBJ2-5; D call uncertain. Trimming shortened V by 4 bases and J by 0 bases, and 9 bases separated the two germline ends. The CDR3 totals 13 residues. Germline V gives CDR1 SQVTM, CDR2 ANQGSEA. The CDR3 bases are TGCAGCGTTGCAGACTCGTACCAAGAGACCCAGTACTTC. This gives the protein CSVADSYQETQYF.

This clonotype appeared many times. The V and J genes are TRBV10-3 and TRBJ2-7, with 8 bases lining up with TRBD2. Trimming at V came to 7 bases and at J to 1 base, leaving 3 bases not matched to a gene. Germline V gives CDR1 ENHRY, CDR2 SYGVKD. The CDR3 extends over 13 amino acids. This chain's CDR3 is CAIKERGSYEQYV. CDR3 nucleotide sequence: TGTGCCATCAAGGAGCGGGGGTCCTACGAGCAGTACGTC.

V gene TRBV7-8 combines with J gene TRBJ2-1, with 7 bases identical to TRBD2. In germline, CDR1 is SGHVS, CDR2 FQNEAQ. The CDR3 spans 17 residues. V shed 5 bases, J shed 2 bases, and the junction held 12 bases outside the gene matches. The CDR3 is CASSPTLAASAYNEQFF. The CDR3 region has the DNA TGTGCCAGCAGCCCCACTCTAGCGGCGAGCGCCTACAATGAGCAGTTCTTC.

This clonotype was seen a few times. V and J are TRBV4-1 and TRBJ1-5; 7 nucleotides agree with TRBD1. V lost 3 bases to trimming and J lost 3 bases; unmatched junction nucleotides: 8. CDR3 length equals 16 residues. Germline CDR1 and CDR2: MGHRA and YSYEKL. The CDR3, as DNA: TGCGCCAGCAGCCATGCAGGGGGGGCACTCAATCAGCCCCAGCATTTT. It translates to CASSHAGGALNQPQHF.

The rearrangement joins TRBV5-1 to TRBJ1-3; D call uncertain. Germline CDR1 reads SGHRS; CDR2 reads YFSETQ. V lost 0 bases, J lost 1 base, and 11 bases lay in between. This CDR3 has 16 amino acids. The CDR3 nucleotides are TGCGCCAGCAGCTTGGAGGCATTCGAGTCTGGAAACACCATATATTTT. Amino acids: CASSLEAFESGNTIYF.

This sequence joins TRBV2 and TRBJ2-3; tentative D call: TRBD2 (6 bases). Germline assignment: CDR1 SNHLY and CDR2 FYNNEI. V was trimmed by 6 bases and J by 4 bases, leaving 14 bases between them. This CDR3 is 14 amino acids long. In nucleotides, the CDR3 is TGTGCCAGCAGGGCCCTCGGGAGTCCAGATACGCAGTATTTT. Translating it yields CASRALGSPDTQYF. Variable domain in full (rest from reference TRBV2 and TRBJ2-3): EPEVTQTPSHQVTQMGQEVILRCVPISNHLYFYWYRQILGQKVEFLVSFYNNEISEKSEIFDDQFSVERPDGSNFTLKIRSTKLEDSAMYFCASRALGSPDTQYFGPGTRLTVL.

This clonotype was recorded many times. The chain recombines TRBV10-3 with TRBJ2-3; 8 nucleotides align to TRBD2. From germline, CDR1 is ENHRY and CDR2 SYGVKD. The CDR3 has 17 amino acids. The V gene end was trimmed by 4 bases and the J gene end by 5 bases; junction bases not matched to a gene: 14. The CDR3, as DNA: TGTGCCATCAGTGGACATACTAGCGGAGGACGGGGAGATACGCAGTATTTT. This encodes CAISGHTSGGRGDTQYF.

The chain couples TRBV18 to TRBJ2-7, with TRBD2 matching 7 bases. The CDR3 loop spans 13 amino acids. Losses at the gene ends were 6 bases for V and 0 bases for J; bases not matched to a gene: 2. The V gene's germline CDR1 is KGHSH and CDR2 LQKENI. The CDR3 nucleotides read TGTGCCAGCTCGACTAGCCCCTCCTACGAGCAGTACGTC. Residues: CASSTSPSYEQYV.

This clonotype was seen more than once but under ten times. This chain connects TRBV30 to TRBJ2-5, with 13 bases that match TRBD2. The germline gives CDR1 GTSNPN, CDR2 SVGIG (reference sequence). This CDR3 comprises 13 residues. V trimming: 5 bases; J trimming: 4 bases; junction bases outside the gene matches: 1. CDR3 residues: CAWWTSGRETQYF. CDR3 sequence (DNA): TGTGCCTGGTGGACTAGCGGGAGAGAGACCCAGTACTTC.

This clonotype was counted ten times or more. J is TRBJ2-3 and V is TRBV20-1; a possible D gene is TRBD1 (6 bases). In germline, CDR1 is DFQATT, CDR2 SNEGSKA (reference sequence). Trimming stripped 6 bases from V and 2 bases from J, with 12 bases between. The CDR3 sequence is 13 residues long. CDR3 residues: CSARTEITDTQYF. CDR3 DNA: TGCAGTGCAAGGACAGAAATCACAGATACGCAGTATTTT.

CDR3 residues: CSARGGIGNEQFF. The CDR3 nucleotides are TGCAGTGCTAGAGGGGGGATTGGCAATGAGCAGTTCTTC. The rearrangement links TRBV20-1 to TRBJ2-1; D is perhaps TRBD1 or TRBD2 (5 bases each). Germline CDR1 and CDR2: DFQATT and SNEGSKA (reference sequence). Trimming took 1 base from V and 6 from J, leaving 10 bases between them. This CDR3 is 13 amino acids long.

This clonotype was observed a few times. The chain employs TRBV29-1 and TRBJ2-5; TRBD1 matches 8 bases. Per the germline V gene, CDR1 is SQVTM and CDR2 is ANQGSEA. The junction had 3 bases not matched to a gene; V was cut back by 3 bases and J by 0 bases. There are 14 residues in the CDR3. CDR3 in amino acids: CSVDRTGNQETQYF. For the CDR3, the DNA is TGCAGCGTTGATCGGACAGGGAACCAAGAGACCCAGTACTTC.

This clonotype appeared many times. The rearrangement joins TRBV25-1 to TRBJ2-3; 7 bases fit TRBD1. This CDR3 is built from 16 residues. V trimming: 1 base; J trimming: 5 bases; junction bases outside the gene matches: 9. In germline, CDR1 is MGHDK, CDR2 SYGVNS. The CDR3 spells CASSESRQGKRDTQYF. The CDR3 DNA reads as TGTGCCAGCAGTGAATCACGACAGGGAAAGAGAGATACGCAGTATTTT. Drawing the rest from reference TRBV25-1 and TRBJ2-3, the complete variable domain is EADIYQTPRYLVIGTGKKITLECSQTMGHDKMYWYQQDPGMELHLIHYSYGVNSTEKGDLSSESTVSRIRTEHFPLTLESARPSHTSQYLCASSESRQGKRDTQYFGPGTRLTVL.

This clonotype was seen a handful of times. The rearrangement joins TRBV20-1 to TRBJ2-5, with 8 nucleotides matching TRBD2. The CDR3 has 12 amino acids. Germline CDR1 is DFQATT and CDR2 is SNEGSKA (reference sequence). Trimming at V came to 4 bases and at J to 3 bases, leaving 1 base not matched to a gene. Written as DNA, the CDR3 is TGCAGTGCTAAAGCGGGAGAAGAGACCCAGTACTTC. Its protein is CSAKAGEETQYF.

J is TRBJ2-7 and V is TRBV4-2; a possible D gene is TRBD2 (6 bases). The CDR3 covers 15 residues. Germline V gene data show CDR1 as LGHNA and CDR2 as YNFKEQ. The ends were cut back, 1 base at V and 2 bases at J, with 12 bases in the middle. CDR3 DNA: TGTGCCAGCAGCCAAGGGCGGGGCTCCGCCTACGAGCAGTACTTC. It specifies CASSQGRGSAYEQYF.

The table lists this clonotype with many counts. The gene calls are TRBV6-1 and TRBJ2-3; 8 bases are a match to TRBD2. Germline V lookup: CDR1 MNHNS, CDR2 SASEGT. CDR3 size: 17 residues. The J segment lost 4 bases and the V segment lost 5 bases, leaving 14 bases of the junction unmatched. The CDR3 nucleotides read TGTGCCAGCAGTACCCCCGGTGGCGGGAGGTCCCCAGATACGCAGTATTTT. Its protein is CASSTPGGGRSPDTQYF.

This clonotype was counted ten times or more. J is TRBJ2-5 and V is TRBV20-1; TRBD2 aligns across 7 bases. The V gene end was trimmed by 4 bases and the J gene end by 1 base; junction bases not matched to a gene: 12. This CDR3 region has 16 residues. The V gene's germline CDR1 is DFQATT and CDR2 SNEGSKA (reference sequence). The chain's CDR3 is CSANLAAGGFQETQYF. The CDR3 coding sequence is TGCAGTGCTAATTTAGCGGCCGGGGGGTTCCAAGAGACCCAGTACTTC.